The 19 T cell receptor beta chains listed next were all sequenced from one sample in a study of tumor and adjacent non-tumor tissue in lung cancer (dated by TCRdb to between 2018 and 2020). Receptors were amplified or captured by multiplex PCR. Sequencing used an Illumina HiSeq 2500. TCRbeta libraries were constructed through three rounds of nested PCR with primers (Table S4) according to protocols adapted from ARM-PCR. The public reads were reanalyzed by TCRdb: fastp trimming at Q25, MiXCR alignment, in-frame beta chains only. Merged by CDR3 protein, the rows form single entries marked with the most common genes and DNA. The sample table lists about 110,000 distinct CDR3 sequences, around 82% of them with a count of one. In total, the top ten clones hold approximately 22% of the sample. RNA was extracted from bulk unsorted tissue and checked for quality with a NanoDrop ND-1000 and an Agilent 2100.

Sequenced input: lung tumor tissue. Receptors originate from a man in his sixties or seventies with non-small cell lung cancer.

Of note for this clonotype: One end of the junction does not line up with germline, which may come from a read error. This CDR3 reads CASSERNGHTEAFF. The CDR3 nucleotides are TGTGCCAGCAGTGAAAGGAACGGGCACACTGAGGCTTTCTTT. The genes are TRBV6-1 and TRBJ1-1; D is undetermined. CDR1 and CDR2 (germline): MNHNS, SASEGT. The CDR3 has 14 residues.

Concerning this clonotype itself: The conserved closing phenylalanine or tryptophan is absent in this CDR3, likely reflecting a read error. The CDR3 sequence is CASSYLMTVGHQDTQYI. CDR3 in DNA: TGCGCCAGCAGTTACCTGATGACAGTAGGCCACCAGGATACGCAGTATATT. The V gene is TRBV6-2 or TRBV6-3, the J gene TRBJ2-3, with a tentative D call TRBD1 (5 bases). CDR3 length: 17 amino acids. From germline, CDR1 is MNHEY and CDR2 SVGEGT.

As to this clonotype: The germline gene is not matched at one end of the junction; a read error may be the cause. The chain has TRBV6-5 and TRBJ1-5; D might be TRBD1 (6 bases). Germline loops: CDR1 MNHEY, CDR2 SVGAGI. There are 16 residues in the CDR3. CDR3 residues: CASSTLVGATGQPQHF. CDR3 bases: TGTGCCAGCAGTACCCTGGTGGGGGCAACGGGTCAGCCACAGCATTTT.

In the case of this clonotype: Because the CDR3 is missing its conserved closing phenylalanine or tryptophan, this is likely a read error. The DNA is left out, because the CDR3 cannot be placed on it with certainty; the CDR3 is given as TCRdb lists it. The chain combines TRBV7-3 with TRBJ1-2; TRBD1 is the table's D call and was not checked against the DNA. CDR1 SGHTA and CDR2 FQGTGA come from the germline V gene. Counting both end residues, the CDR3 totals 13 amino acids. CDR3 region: CVSSRDRDYGYTL.

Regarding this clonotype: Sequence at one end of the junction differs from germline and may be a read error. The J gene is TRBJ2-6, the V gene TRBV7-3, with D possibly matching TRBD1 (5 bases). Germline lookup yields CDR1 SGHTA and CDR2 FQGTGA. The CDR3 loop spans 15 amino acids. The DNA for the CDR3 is TGTGCCAACGGCCGTGACCACTCTGGGGCCAACGTCTTGACTTTC. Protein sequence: CANGRDHSGANVLTF. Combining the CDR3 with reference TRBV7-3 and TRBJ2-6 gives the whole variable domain GAGVSQTPSNKVTEKGKYVELRCDPISGHTALYWYRQSLGQGPEFLIYFQGTGAADDSGLPNDRFFAVRPEGSVSTLKIQRTERGDSAVYLCANGRDHSGANVLTFGAGSRLTVL.

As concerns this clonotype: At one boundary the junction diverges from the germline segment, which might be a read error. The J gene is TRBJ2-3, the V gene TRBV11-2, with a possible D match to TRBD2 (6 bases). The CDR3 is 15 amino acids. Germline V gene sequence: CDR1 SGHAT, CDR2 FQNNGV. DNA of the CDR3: TGTGTCAGCAGCTCAGGGCCCGGCGGGGCAGATACGGAGTATTTT. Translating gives CVSSSGPGGADTEYF.

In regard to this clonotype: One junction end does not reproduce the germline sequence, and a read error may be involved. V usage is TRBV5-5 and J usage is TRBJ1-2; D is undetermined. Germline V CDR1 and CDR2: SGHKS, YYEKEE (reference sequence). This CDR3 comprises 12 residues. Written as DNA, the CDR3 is TGTGCCAGCAGCTTCGATGATTTTGGCCACACCTTC. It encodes CASSFDDFGHTF.

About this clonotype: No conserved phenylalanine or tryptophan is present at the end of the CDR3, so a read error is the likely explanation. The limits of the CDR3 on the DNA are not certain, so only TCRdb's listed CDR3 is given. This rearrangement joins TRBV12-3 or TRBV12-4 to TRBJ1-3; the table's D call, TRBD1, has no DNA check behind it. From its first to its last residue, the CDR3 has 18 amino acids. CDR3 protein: CASSRPGTGIGSGNTINL.

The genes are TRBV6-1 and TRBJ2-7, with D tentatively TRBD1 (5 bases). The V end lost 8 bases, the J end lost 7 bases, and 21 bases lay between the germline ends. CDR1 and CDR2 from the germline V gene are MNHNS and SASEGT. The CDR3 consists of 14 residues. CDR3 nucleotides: TGTGCCAGCGATGAAGCGCAGGGAACAAGGGAGCAGTACTTC. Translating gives CASDEAQGTREQYF.

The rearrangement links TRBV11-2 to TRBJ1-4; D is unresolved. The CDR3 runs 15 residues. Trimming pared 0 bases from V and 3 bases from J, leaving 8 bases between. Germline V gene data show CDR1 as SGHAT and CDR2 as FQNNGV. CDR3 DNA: TGTGCCAGCAGCTTAGACGGGTTCGCTAATGAAAAACTGTTTTTT. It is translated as CASSLDGFANEKLFF.

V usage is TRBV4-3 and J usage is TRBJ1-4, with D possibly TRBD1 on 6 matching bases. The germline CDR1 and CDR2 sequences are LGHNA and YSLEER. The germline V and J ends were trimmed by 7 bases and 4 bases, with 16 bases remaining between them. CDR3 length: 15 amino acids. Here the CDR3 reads CASNRTGGNNEKLFF. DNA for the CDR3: TGCGCCAGCAACCGAACGGGGGGCAATAATGAAAAACTGTTTTTT.

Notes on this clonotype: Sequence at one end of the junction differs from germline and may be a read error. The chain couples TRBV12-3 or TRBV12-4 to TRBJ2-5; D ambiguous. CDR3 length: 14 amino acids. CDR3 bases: TGTGCCAGCAGTTCGAACAAGGGCCAAGAGACCCAGAACTTC. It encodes CASSSNKGQETQNF.

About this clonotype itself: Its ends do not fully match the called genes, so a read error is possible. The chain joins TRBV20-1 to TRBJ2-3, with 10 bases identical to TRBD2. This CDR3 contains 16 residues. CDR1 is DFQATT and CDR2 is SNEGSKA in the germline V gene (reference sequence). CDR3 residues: CNAPRASGGLIETQYF. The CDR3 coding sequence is TGCAATGCTCCCCGGGCTAGCGGGGGCCTCATAGAAACGCAGTATTTT.

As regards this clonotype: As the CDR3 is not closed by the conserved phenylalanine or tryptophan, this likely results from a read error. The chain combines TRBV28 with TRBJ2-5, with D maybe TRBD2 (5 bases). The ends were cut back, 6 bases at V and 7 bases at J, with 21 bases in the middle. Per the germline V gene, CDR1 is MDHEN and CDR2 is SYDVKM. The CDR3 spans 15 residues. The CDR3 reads CASSTRRRTGGTQYL. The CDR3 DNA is TGTGCCAGCAGCACAAGGCGGAGGACGGGTGGGACCCAGTACCTC.

The CDR3 sequence: CASSYTRRSSDAEYF. Written as DNA, the CDR3 is TGTGCCAGCAGTTACACTCGAAGGAGTTCAGATGCGGAGTATTTT. The chain carries TRBV6-2 or TRBV6-3 and TRBJ2-3; no reliable D call. The CDR3 extends over 15 amino acids. Germline loops: CDR1 MNHEY, CDR2 SVGEGT. The V gene lost 2 bases and the J gene lost 13 bases, with 22 bases spanning the gap.

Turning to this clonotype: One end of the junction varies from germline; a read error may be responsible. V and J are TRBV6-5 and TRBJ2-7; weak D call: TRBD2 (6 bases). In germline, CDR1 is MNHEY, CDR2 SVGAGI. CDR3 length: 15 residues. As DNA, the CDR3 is TGTGCCAGCATTTACTCGAAAGGGACTGCCTACGAGCAGTACTTC. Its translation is CASIYSKGTAYEQYF.

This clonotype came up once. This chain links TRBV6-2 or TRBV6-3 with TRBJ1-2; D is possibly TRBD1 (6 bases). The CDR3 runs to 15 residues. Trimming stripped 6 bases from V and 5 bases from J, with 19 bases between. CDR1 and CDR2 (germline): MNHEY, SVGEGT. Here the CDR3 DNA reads TGTGCCAGCAGCCAATGGACAGTTCTTAATTATGGCTACACCTTC. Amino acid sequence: CASSQWTVLNYGYTF.

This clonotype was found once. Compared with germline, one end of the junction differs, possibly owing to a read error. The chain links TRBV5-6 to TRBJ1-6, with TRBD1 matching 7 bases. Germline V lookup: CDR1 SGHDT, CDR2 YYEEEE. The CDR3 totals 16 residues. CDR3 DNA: TGTGCTAGCAGCAGCCTAGGGGGCTCTGATAATTCACCCCACCACTTT. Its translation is CASSSLGGSDNSPHHF. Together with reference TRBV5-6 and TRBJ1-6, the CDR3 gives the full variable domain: DAGVTQSPTHLIKTRGQQVTLRCSPKSGHDTVSWYQQALGQGPQFIFQYYEEEERQRGNFPDRFSGHQFPNYSSELNVNALLLGDSALYLCASSSLGGSDNSPHHFGNGTRLTVT.

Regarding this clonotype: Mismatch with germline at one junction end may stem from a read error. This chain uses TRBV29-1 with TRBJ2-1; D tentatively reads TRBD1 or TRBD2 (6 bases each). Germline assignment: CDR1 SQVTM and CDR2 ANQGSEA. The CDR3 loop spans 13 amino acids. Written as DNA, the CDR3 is TGCAGCGGAGGGGGGAGTTCCTACATTGAGCAGTTCTTC. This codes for CSGGGSSYIEQFF.